The next 6 T cell receptor beta chains were all read from a single sample in a study of T cell responses to AZD1222 COVID-19 vaccine. Sequencing used immunoSEQ multiplex PCR; TCRdb keeps in-frame clones, though not all of them. This repertoire shows about 130,000 clones, 93% found once; its top ten account for around 3.1%. Sequenced material: peripheral blood, taken on day 0 of AZD1222 vaccination. Receptor source: an adult in good health.

The rearrangement uses TRBV24-1 and TRBJ2-3; no reliable D call. Trimming pared 1 base from V and 10 bases from J, leaving 11 bases between. The CDR3 is 13 amino acids. CDR1 and CDR2 from the germline V gene are KGHDR and SFDVKD. DNA for the CDR3: TGTGCCACCAGTGATTTTGACCCACAGCCGCAGTATTTT. This codes for CATSDFDPQPQYF.

The V call is TRBV4-2, the J call TRBJ1-5, with 8 bases that match TRBD1. Germline-derived CDR1 and CDR2 are LGHNA and YNFKEQ. The CDR3 contains 16 residues. Trimming at V came to 2 bases and at J to 4 bases, leaving 7 bases not matched to a gene. CDR3 bases: TGTGCCAGCAGCCAAAGCGGAACAGGGGGTAATCAGCCCCAGCATTTT. Translated: CASSQSGTGGNQPQHF.

This clone occurred many times. This rearrangement joins TRBV30 to TRBJ2-7, with TRBD1 matching 10 bases. Germline CDR1 GTSNPN, CDR2 SVGIG (reference sequence). J gave up 4 bases and V 7 bases, and 7 bases lay outside the gene matches. The CDR3 length is 13 residues. CDR3 coding DNA: TGTGCCTACACGACAGGGGGCGTTTACGAGCAGTACTTC. Its protein product is CAYTTGGVYEQYF.

The CDR3 region is CASSQGQGNQPQHF. The CDR3 DNA sequence: TGTGCCAGCAGCCAGGGACAGGGCAATCAGCCCCAGCATTTT. The rearrangement links TRBV9 to TRBJ1-5, with 8 positions matching TRBD1. In germline, CDR1 is SGDLS, CDR2 YYNGEE. V gave up 4 bases and J gave up 2 bases; unmatched junction bases: 2. The CDR3 has 14 residues.

The chain couples TRBV5-1 to TRBJ1-2; no clear D. The germline V and J ends were trimmed by 4 bases and 4 bases, with 14 bases remaining between them. The CDR3 is 14 amino acids. The germline gives CDR1 SGHRS, CDR2 YFSETQ. The CDR3: CASSPMTDGYGYTF. CDR3 nucleotides: TGCGCCAGCAGCCCAATGACCGATGGCTATGGCTACACCTTC.

The gene calls are TRBV11-2 and TRBJ2-7; D call uncertain. Trimming shortened V by 5 bases and J by 4 bases, and 3 bases separated the two germline ends. Germline CDR1 SGHAT, CDR2 FQNNGV. The CDR3 sequence is 10 residues long. CDR3 nucleotide sequence: TGTGCCAGCAGCCGATACGAGCAGTACTTC. This translates into CASSRYEQYF.